One sample yielded the 8 T cell receptor beta chains listed below, sequenced in a study of human T cells and chemical hapten exposure. Each CDR3 protein gets one entry after TCRdb re-called the RACE reads with MiXCR. The table shows around 250,000 distinct CDR3 sequences, with about 8.1% occurring only once. Described time point: pre-sensitization, week 0. Treatment given: therapeutic diphenylcyclopropenone sensitization with weekly scalp DPC. The sample in question was whole blood, obtained in connection with sensitization to the hapten diphenylcyclopropenone (DPC). The receptors derive from a woman in her thirties or forties with alopecia areata. Some clones in this sample may be carry-over from other donors' samples.

CDR3 protein: CASRIGLGRGEQYF. In DNA, the CDR3 is TGTGCCAGCAGAATCGGACTGGGTAGGGGAGAGCAGTACTTC. The rearrangement uses TRBV3-1 and TRBJ2-7, with D perhaps assigned TRBD1 or TRBD2 (5 bases each). With 6 bases removed from V and 7 bases from J, the gap between germline ends came to 19 bases. There are 14 residues in the CDR3. Germline V gene data show CDR1 as LGHDT and CDR2 as YNNKEL (reference sequence).

The table lists this clonotype with many counts. The rearrangement uses TRBV7-2 and TRBJ2-5; D is perhaps TRBD1 or TRBD2 (5 bases each). Germline assignment: CDR1 SGHTA and CDR2 FQGNSA. The CDR3 length is 13 residues. V was pared by 2 bases and J by 4 bases, with 8 bases between. Here the CDR3 reads CASSLQGVETQYF. The CDR3, as DNA: TGTGCCAGCAGCTTACAGGGAGTAGAGACCCAGTACTTC.

The chain carries TRBV28 and TRBJ1-2; 11 nucleotides agree with TRBD1. Germline-derived CDR1 and CDR2 are MDHEN and SYDVKM. The CDR3 has 14 amino acids. CDR3 amino acids: CAHSGTGGRGGYTF. The CDR3 coding sequence is TGTGCACATAGCGGGACAGGGGGGAGAGGAGGCTACACCTTC.

This clonotype was recorded many times. V gene TRBV29-1 combines with J gene TRBJ1-5; D is ambiguous. This CDR3 is 13 amino acids long. With 7 bases removed from V and 1 base from J, the gap between germline ends came to 11 bases. From germline, CDR1 is SQVTM and CDR2 ANQGSEA. The CDR3 reads CSALEGSNQPQHF. DNA for the CDR3: TGCAGCGCCCTGGAGGGCAGCAATCAGCCCCAGCATTTT.

This clonotype appeared many times. The rearrangement joins TRBV12-3 or TRBV12-4 to TRBJ1-5; D is undetermined. The CDR3 loop spans 14 amino acids. V lost 3 bases and J lost 4, with 10 bases in between. The CDR3 protein is CASSFRPINQPQHF. The CDR3 DNA follows: TGTGCCAGCAGTTTTCGTCCTATAAATCAGCCCCAGCATTTT.

Only a few counts were recorded for this clonotype. The J gene is TRBJ2-5, the V gene TRBV12-3 or TRBV12-4; maybe TRBD1 (5 bases). The ends were cut back, 6 bases at V and 6 bases at J, with 20 bases in the middle. This CDR3 is built from 15 residues. The CDR3 region is CASSGFLGVEKTQYF. The DNA for the CDR3 is TGTGCCAGCAGCGGATTTTTAGGGGTCGAAAAGACCCAGTACTTC.

This clonotype has a count of ten or more. J is TRBJ2-3 and V is TRBV7-2; unclear D gene. Germline V lookup: CDR1 SGHTA, CDR2 FQGNSA. The CDR3 contains 13 residues. V was cut by 1 base and J by 4 bases, with 6 bases left in between. The CDR3 here is CASSLVGPDTQYF. In DNA, the CDR3 is TGTGCCAGCAGCTTAGTAGGTCCAGATACGCAGTATTTT.

At least ten counts were recorded for this clonotype. This chain joins TRBV7-8 and TRBJ1-5; D might be TRBD1 (6 bases). CDR1 and CDR2 (germline): SGHVS, FQNEAQ. V was cut by 4 bases and J by 7 bases, with 11 bases left in between. The CDR3 runs 13 residues. The CDR3 loop reads CASSSTGPQPQHF. The CDR3 DNA follows: TGTGCCAGCAGCTCTACAGGGCCCCAGCCCCAGCATTTT.